Each of the 14 T cell receptor beta chains below was sequenced from the same sample in a study of OX40 agonist ivuxolimab in advanced cancers. Profiling relied on immunoSEQ multiplex PCR, and the TCRdb table lists in-frame clones only, not all of them. In the table there are 40,000 to 55,000 clones, roughly 90% of which are singletons. The starting material was CD4+ or CD8+ T cells sorted from blood, obtained in a trial of the OX40 agonist ivuxolimab. All receptors derive from an adult with an advanced solid tumor such as melanoma, head and neck, liver or kidney cancer.

The V and J genes are TRBV5-1 and TRBJ2-5, with D unresolved. The J call may be faulty, since TRBJ2-7 better matches the DNA end. The CDR3 consists of 13 residues. CDR1 is SGHRS and CDR2 is YFSETQ in the germline V gene. The CDR3 protein is CASSLGHIYEQYF. CDR3 coding DNA: TGCGCCAGCAGCTTGGGACACATCTACGAGCAGTACTTC.

This clone has only one observation. The chain recombines TRBV19 with TRBJ1-2; D uncertain. CDR3 size: 14 residues. V lost 5 bases and J 2 bases, leaving 12 bases between the germline ends. CDR1 is LNHDA and CDR2 is SQIVND in the germline V gene (reference sequence). The CDR3 nucleotides are TGTGCCAGTAGTCCCCTTGGAGTCAACTATGGCTACACCTTC. It translates to CASSPLGVNYGYTF. Looking up the rest from reference TRBV19 and TRBJ1-2 gives the full variable domain: DGGITQSPKYLFRKEGQNVTLSCEQNLNHDAMYWYRQDPGQGLRLIYYSQIVNDFQKGDIAEGYSVSREKKESFPLTVTSAQKNPTAFYLCASSPLGVNYGYTFGSGTRLTVV.

CDR3 sequence: CASSLAPLLGYTF. The DNA for the CDR3 is TGCGCCAGCAGCTTGGCCCCCTTACTTGGCTACACCTTC. The rearrangement uses TRBV5-1 and TRBJ1-2, with unresolved D. Germline CDR1 reads SGHRS; CDR2 reads YFSETQ. CDR3 length equals 13 residues. V lost 0 bases and J lost 7, with 10 bases in between.

Here the CDR3 DNA reads TGTGCCAGCAGTTTAAGAGGGGGTGTTAACTATGGCTACACCTTC. Amino acid sequence: CASSLRGGVNYGYTF. The rearrangement links TRBV28 to TRBJ1-2, with D possibly TRBD1 on 6 matching bases. V lost 2 bases and J lost 1, with 11 bases in between. The CDR3 runs to 15 residues. Germline V gene lookup returns CDR1 MDHEN and CDR2 SYDVKM.

The chain uses TRBV7-9 and TRBJ1-1; D is possibly TRBD1 (5 bases). V dropped 10 bases and J dropped 0 bases, with 12 bases sitting between them. The CDR3 sequence is 13 residues long. Germline CDR1 SEHNR, CDR2 FQNEAQ (reference sequence). CDR3: CATETVLNTEAFF. CDR3 sequence (DNA): TGTGCCACTGAGACAGTACTGAACACTGAAGCTTTCTTT.

The chain recombines TRBV10-3 with TRBJ2-2, with D possibly TRBD2 on 5 matching bases. The ends were cut back, 2 bases at V and 4 bases at J, with 8 bases in the middle. Germline CDR1 is ENHRY and CDR2 is SYGVKD. The CDR3 loop spans 14 amino acids. The CDR3, as DNA: TGTGCCATCAGTGAGCTAGCCCGCACCGGGGAGCTGTTTTTT. Protein sequence: CAISELARTGELFF.

The chain uses TRBV19 and TRBJ2-7; 9 bases are shared with TRBD2. The germline V gene encodes CDR1 LNHDA and CDR2 SQIVND (reference sequence). The junction had 5 bases not matched to a gene; V was cut back by 3 bases and J by 5 bases. The CDR3 runs to 14 residues. CDR3 sequence: CASSILRGGHEQYF. The CDR3 coding sequence is TGTGCCAGTAGTATCTTGCGGGGGGGTCACGAGCAGTACTTC.

The chain couples TRBV5-4 to TRBJ2-1; TRBD2 matches at 14 bases. Germline values: CDR1 SGHNT, CDR2 YYREEE (reference sequence). V was pared by 0 bases and J by 15 bases, with 8 bases of the junction left unmatched. This CDR3 has 15 residues. CDR3 region: CASSLEGLAGDILFF. The CDR3 nucleotides are TGTGCCAGCAGCTTGGAGGGACTAGCGGGAGATATTCTGTTCTTC.

The chain carries TRBV5-1 and TRBJ2-7, with 10 bases matching TRBD1. This CDR3 is built from 15 residues. The ends lost 7 bases at V and 6 bases at J; junction bases unmatched: 13. From germline, CDR1 is SGHRS and CDR2 YFSETQ. The CDR3 nucleotides are TGCGCCAGCCGCTCCGGGACAGGGGCCCTCCTCGAGCAGTACTTC. This translates into CASRSGTGALLEQYF.

This clone is a singleton in its sample. This chain links TRBV2 with TRBJ2-7; D unresolved. This CDR3 has 11 amino acids. V was clipped by 5 bases and J by 6 bases, with 8 bases between them. Germline-derived CDR1 and CDR2 are SNHLY and FYNNEI. CDR3 coding DNA: TGTGCCAGCAGTCCGTGGGGCGAGCAGTACTTC. This codes for CASSPWGEQYF.

This clone was recorded once. The rearrangement uses TRBV4-1 and TRBJ1-4; no firm D call. The CDR3 totals 15 residues. Germline assignment: CDR1 MGHRA and CDR2 YSYEKL. The V and J ends lost 4 bases and 8 bases respectively, with 17 bases between them. CDR3 in amino acids: CASSPFGPAPEKLFF. In DNA, the CDR3 is TGCGCCAGCAGCCCTTTTGGTCCGGCCCCAGAAAAACTGTTTTTT.

The count of this clone is one. This sequence joins TRBV7-8 and TRBJ2-5; D unresolved. V lost 4 bases and J lost 3, with 9 bases in between. The CDR3 has 13 amino acids. The germline gives CDR1 SGHVS, CDR2 FQNEAQ. The CDR3 is CASSSDWEETQYF. Here the CDR3 DNA reads TGTGCCAGCAGCTCCGACTGGGAAGAGACCCAGTACTTC.

A single count supports this clone. DNA for the CDR3: TGTGCCAGCAGCTCCGACAGGGAGGCCTACAATGAGCAGTTCTTC. Translated: CASSSDREAYNEQFF. The rearrangement uses TRBV7-2 and TRBJ2-1; TRBD1 is a possible D gene (7 bases). The CDR3 is made up of 15 amino acids. Trimming shortened V by 4 bases and J by 2 bases, and 12 bases separated the two germline ends. CDR1 and CDR2 from the germline V gene are SGHTA and FQGNSA. The complete variable domain, with remaining parts taken from reference TRBV7-2 and TRBJ2-1, reads GAGVSQSPSNKVTEKGKDVELRCDPISGHTALYWYRQSLGQGLEFLIYFQGNSAPDKSGLPSDRFSAERTGGSVSTLTIQRTQQEDSAVYLCASSSDREAYNEQFFGPGTRLTVL.

The chain uses TRBV15 and TRBJ2-7, with 9 bases matching TRBD1. Germline CDR1 is LNHNV and CDR2 is YYDKDF (reference sequence). V lost 4 bases and J lost 2; bases outside the gene matches: 3. CDR3 length: 14 amino acids. In DNA form, the CDR3 reads TGTGCCACCAGCAAGGACAGGGGCCCCTACGAGCAGTACTTC. It is translated as CATSKDRGPYEQYF.